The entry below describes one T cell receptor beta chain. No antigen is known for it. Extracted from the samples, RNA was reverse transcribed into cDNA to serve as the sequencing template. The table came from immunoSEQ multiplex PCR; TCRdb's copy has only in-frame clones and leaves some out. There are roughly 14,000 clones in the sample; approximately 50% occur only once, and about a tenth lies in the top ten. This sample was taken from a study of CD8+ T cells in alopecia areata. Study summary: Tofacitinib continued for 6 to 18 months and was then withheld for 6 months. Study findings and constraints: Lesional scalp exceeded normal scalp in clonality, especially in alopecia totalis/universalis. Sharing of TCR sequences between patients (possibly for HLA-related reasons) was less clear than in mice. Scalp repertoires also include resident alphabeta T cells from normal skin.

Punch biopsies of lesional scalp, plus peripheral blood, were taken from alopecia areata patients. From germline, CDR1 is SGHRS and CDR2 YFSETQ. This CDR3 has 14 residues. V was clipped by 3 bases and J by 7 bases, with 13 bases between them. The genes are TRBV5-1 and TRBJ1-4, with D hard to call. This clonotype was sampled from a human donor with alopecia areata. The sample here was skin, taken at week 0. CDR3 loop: CASSYSLEGEKLFF. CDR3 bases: TGCGCCAGCAGCTACTCCCTAGAGGGTGAAAAACTGTTTTTT. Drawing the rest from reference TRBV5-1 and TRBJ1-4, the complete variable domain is KAGVTQTPRYLIKTRGQQVTLSCSPISGHRSVSWYQQTPGQGLQFLFEYFSETQRNKGNFPGRFSGRQFSNSRSEMNVSTLELGDSALYLCASSYSLEGEKLFFGSGTQLSVL.